The 31 T cell receptor beta chains below come from one sample, sequenced in a study of shared clonotypes between healthy human individuals. CD8 cells regarded as naive lacked CD45RO, were positively chosen for CCR7, and omitted terminally differentiated effector memory CD45RA+ cells. Libraries were prepared by immunoSEQ multiplex PCR; TCRdb keeps only in-frame clonotypes and omits some of them. The sample shows hundreds of thousands of clones, approximately 96% of them seen only once. Sequences were obtained from naive CD8+ T cells sorted from blood. These receptors came from a woman aged 30 to 39 in good health.

The CDR3 DNA sequence: TGTGCCAGCAGTTATCTGCTAGCGGAGGGCAATGAGCAGTTCTTC. Its translation: CASSYLLAEGNEQFF. The rearrangement joins TRBV28 to TRBJ2-1; 7 bases fit TRBD2. The J segment lost 6 bases and the V segment lost 4 bases, leaving 9 bases of the junction unmatched. In germline, CDR1 is MDHEN, CDR2 SYDVKM. This CDR3 spans 15 amino acids.

This rearrangement joins TRBV6-6 to TRBJ2-2; D ambiguous. This CDR3 is 14 amino acids long. Per germline, CDR1 MNHNY and CDR2 SVGAGI (reference sequence). V lost 0 bases and J 4 bases, leaving 6 bases between the germline ends. The CDR3 spells CASSYSGFTGELFF. Here the CDR3 DNA reads TGTGCCAGCAGTTACTCAGGGTTCACCGGGGAGCTGTTTTTT.

The chain joins TRBV5-1 to TRBJ1-5; 7 bases match TRBD1. The CDR3 covers 13 residues. Germline-derived CDR1 and CDR2 are SGHRS and YFSETQ. The ends lost 9 bases at V and 3 bases at J; junction bases unmatched: 6. The CDR3 DNA reads as TGCGCCACCCAAGGACAGGACAATCAGCCCCAGCATTTT. Its protein is CATQGQDNQPQHF.

The chain recombines TRBV28 with TRBJ1-6; tentative D call: TRBD1 (5 bases). Germline lookup yields CDR1 MDHEN and CDR2 SYDVKM. Trimming cost V 2 bases and J 8 bases, with 7 bases left between them. The CDR3 runs 13 residues. Written as DNA, the CDR3 is TGTGCCAGCAGTTTACTGGGGGATTCACCCCTCCACTTT. Encoded protein: CASSLLGDSPLHF.

This chain uses TRBV25-1 with TRBJ2-7; D gene uncertain. Per germline, CDR1 MGHDK and CDR2 SYGVNS. The CDR3 has 15 residues. The ends were cut back, 5 bases at V and 2 bases at J, with 16 bases in the middle. The CDR3 nucleotides are TGTGCCAGCAGTCCACGGACCGCCGCACCCTACGAGCAGTACTTC. This translates into CASSPRTAAPYEQYF.

This chain links TRBV7-8 with TRBJ1-1; D might be TRBD1 (6 bases). The germline CDR1 and CDR2 sequences are SGHVS and FQNEAQ. This CDR3 has 14 amino acids. Deletions cut 5 bases from V and 0 bases from J, with 10 bases between. CDR3 loop: CASSPQGLNTEAFF. CDR3 DNA: TGTGCCAGCAGCCCACAGGGTTTGAACACTGAAGCTTTCTTT. Full variable domain (rest looked up from reference TRBV7-8 and TRBJ1-1): GAGVSQSPRYKVAKRGQDVALRCDPISGHVSLFWYQQALGQGPEFLTYFQNEAQLDKSGLPSDRFFAERPEGSVSTLKIQRTQQEDSAVYLCASSPQGLNTEAFFGQGTRLTVV.

As DNA, the CDR3 is TGTGCCAGCAGTCCCCCCCGGCTAGCGGGAGGGGGAGAGTTCTTC. Amino acid sequence: CASSPPRLAGGGEFF. V is TRBV28 and J is TRBJ2-1; 12 bases fit TRBD2. J lost 14 bases, V lost 5 bases, and 13 bases had no gene match. Germline V gives CDR1 MDHEN, CDR2 SYDVKM. This CDR3 region has 15 residues.

In DNA, the CDR3 is TGTGCCAGTAGTTGGGGGGAAGGAAACCAGCCCCAGCATTTT. Residues: CASSWGEGNQPQHF. The gene calls are TRBV19 and TRBJ1-5, with a possible D match to TRBD1 (5 bases). Trimming removed 5 bases from V and 7 bases from J, with 15 bases in between. The CDR3 runs 14 residues. Germline CDR1 reads LNHDA; CDR2 reads SQIVND (reference sequence).

The V gene is TRBV7-2, the J gene TRBJ2-3, with D unclear. V shed 1 base and J shed 0 bases, with 11 bases lying between them. This CDR3 spans 16 amino acids. From germline, CDR1 is SGHTA and CDR2 FQGNSA. CDR3 in DNA: TGTGCCAGCAGCTTAGTGGAGACAACTAGCACAGATACGCAGTATTTT. Translation gives CASSLVETTSTDTQYF.

This chain joins TRBV6-5 and TRBJ1-5; D uncertain. V shed 4 bases and J shed 1 base, with 8 bases lying between them. The CDR3 runs to 14 residues. Germline loops: CDR1 MNHEY, CDR2 SVGAGI. CDR3 DNA sequence: TGTGCCAGCAGTTTACTCTACAGCAATCAGCCCCAGCATTTT. Amino acid sequence: CASSLLYSNQPQHF.

V usage is TRBV10-3 and J usage is TRBJ2-3, with 8 positions matching TRBD1. CDR1 and CDR2 from the germline V gene are ENHRY and SYGVKD. This CDR3 contains 20 residues. Losses at the gene ends were 2 bases for V and 5 bases for J; bases not matched to a gene: 21. This chain's CDR3 is CAISEARQGIGAAPVDTQYF. CDR3 DNA sequence: TGTGCCATCAGTGAGGCGAGACAGGGGATCGGGGCCGCCCCGGTAGATACGCAGTATTTT.

The rearrangement uses TRBV7-9 and TRBJ2-6; D gene uncertain. This CDR3 region has 16 residues. In germline, CDR1 is SEHNR, CDR2 FQNEAQ (reference sequence). V was pared by 1 base and J by 0 bases, with 7 bases between. This CDR3 is CASSLEIGSGANVLTF. The CDR3 DNA is TGTGCCAGCAGCTTAGAGATAGGCTCTGGGGCCAACGTCCTGACTTTC.

V usage is TRBV10-3 and J usage is TRBJ2-1, with a possible D match to TRBD2 (5 bases). This CDR3 region has 15 residues. Trimming left V 9 bases short and J 3 bases short, with 18 bases between. Germline V CDR1 and CDR2: ENHRY, SYGVKD. The CDR3, as DNA: TGTGCCATTGGAGCGGACGATAAGAACTACAATGAGCAGTTCTTC. It specifies CAIGADDKNYNEQFF.

The gene calls are TRBV6-1 and TRBJ1-1; D not resolved. This CDR3 contains 16 residues. The V gene's germline CDR1 is MNHNS and CDR2 SASEGT. The V end lost 2 bases, the J end lost 0 bases, and 13 bases lay between the germline ends. CDR3 coding DNA: TGTGCCAGCAGTGAATGGGCCTTAGCACTGAACACTGAAGCTTTCTTT. Its translation: CASSEWALALNTEAFF.

The chain couples TRBV18 to TRBJ2-2, with 7 bases lining up with TRBD2. The V segment lost 1 base and the J segment 1 base; nucleotides outside the gene matches: 6. Germline CDR1 KGHSH, CDR2 LQKENI. The CDR3 consists of 17 residues. The CDR3 here is CASSPLGRQQNTGELFF. The CDR3, as DNA: TGTGCCAGCTCACCACTCGGGAGGCAGCAGAACACCGGGGAGCTGTTTTTT.

The chain joins TRBV5-4 to TRBJ2-2, with 10 bases that match TRBD2. The junction had 4 bases not matched to a gene; V was cut back by 5 bases and J by 6 bases. The length of the CDR3 is 14 residues. CDR1 is SGHNT, CDR2 YYREEE, per germline (reference sequence). The CDR3: CASRAGGPPGELFF. In DNA form, the CDR3 reads TGTGCCAGCAGAGCGGGAGGGCCTCCCGGGGAGCTGTTTTTT.

This rearrangement joins TRBV28 to TRBJ2-3; TRBD2 matches 10 bases. The V and J ends lost 5 bases and 6 bases, in that order; junction bases with no gene match: 8. CDR1 is MDHEN and CDR2 is SYDVKM in the germline V gene. This CDR3 is built from 15 residues. Here the CDR3 DNA reads TGTGCCAGCAGTATTATAGCGGGAGGAGTCGATACGCAGTATTTT. Translation: CASSIIAGGVDTQYF.

This chain connects TRBV28 to TRBJ1-1, with no clear D. The CDR3 has 11 amino acids. Germline V gene data show CDR1 as MDHEN and CDR2 as SYDVKM. Trimming took 3 bases from V and 8 from J, leaving 7 bases between them. The DNA of the CDR3 is TGTGCCAGCAGTTTCTCTAGAGAAGCTTTCTTT. It codes for CASSFSREAFF.

The chain uses TRBV5-6 and TRBJ2-5, with D possibly TRBD1 on 5 matching bases. CDR3 length: 13 amino acids. The germline V and J ends were trimmed by 3 bases and 1 base, with 7 bases remaining between them. Germline CDR1 reads SGHDT; CDR2 reads YYEEEE. CDR3 in DNA: TGTGCCAGCAGCTCGACAGTCCAAGAGACCCAGTACTTC. Its translation: CASSSTVQETQYF.

V is TRBV5-1 and J is TRBJ1-2, with a possible D match to TRBD1 (6 bases). Germline CDR1 is SGHRS and CDR2 is YFSETQ. V lost 0 bases and J lost 3, with 6 bases in between. The length of the CDR3 is 13 residues. This CDR3 is CASSLAGDYGYTF. DNA for the CDR3: TGCGCCAGCAGCTTGGCAGGGGACTATGGCTACACCTTC.

This chain links TRBV5-8 with TRBJ2-1, with 7 bases aligning to TRBD1. The junction had 4 bases not matched to a gene; V was cut back by 2 bases and J by 2 bases. The length of the CDR3 is 15 residues. Germline V gene sequence: CDR1 SGHTS, CDR2 YDEGEE. CDR3 bases: TGTGCCAGCAGCTTAACAGGGGACGCCTACAATGAGCAGTTCTTC. It codes for CASSLTGDAYNEQFF.

Comments on this clone: Other DNA sequences in the same sample also yield this CDR3. The chain has TRBV29-1 and TRBJ2-7; D remains unclear. V was cut by 6 bases and J by 0 bases, with 6 bases left in between. The CDR3 length is 11 residues. Germline V lookup: CDR1 SQVTM, CDR2 ANQGSEA. Here the CDR3 reads CSVVDSYEQYF. In DNA form, the CDR3 reads TGCAGCGTCGTTGACTCCTACGAGCAGTACTTC.

The chain uses TRBV27 and TRBJ2-5; 10 nucleotides agree with TRBD2. TRBJ2-7 explains the end of the DNA better; the J call may be wrong. Looked up from germline, CDR1 is MNHEY and CDR2 is SMNVEV (reference sequence). The CDR3 extends over 13 amino acids. This CDR3 is CASSSLAGGEQYF. DNA for the CDR3: TGTGCCAGCAGTTCCTTAGCGGGAGGCGAGCAGTACTTC.

This clone was seen once. The chain combines TRBV21-1 with TRBJ2-7. TRBV21-1 is listed as a pseudogene. The CDR3 covers 17 residues. The CDR3 DNA follows: TGTGCCAGCAGAAGAGCCGGGGACGGTTATGGTGTGGACGAGCAGTACTTC. Residues: CASRRAGDGYGVDEQYF.

The chain links TRBV6-4 to TRBJ1-1; no clear D. With 3 bases removed from V and 2 bases from J, the gap between germline ends came to 10 bases. CDR1 and CDR2 (germline): MRHNA, SNTAGT. The CDR3 consists of 14 residues. CDR3 residues: CASSEWAHNTEAFF. For the CDR3, the DNA is TGTGCCAGCAGTGAATGGGCACACAACACTGAAGCTTTCTTT.

V is TRBV2 and J is TRBJ2-7; TRBD1 is a possible D gene (6 bases). V was cut by 6 bases and J by 2 bases, with 14 bases left in between. Germline V gene data show CDR1 as SNHLY and CDR2 as FYNNEI. The CDR3 runs to 14 residues. The CDR3 is CASSKQGPTYEQYF. The CDR3 nucleotides read TGTGCCAGCAGCAAACAGGGACCCACCTACGAGCAGTACTTC.

The chain couples TRBV28 to TRBJ2-7; perhaps TRBD1 as D (6 bases). Deletions cut 6 bases from V and 4 bases from J, with 22 bases between. The CDR3 is 16 residues long. CDR1 MDHEN and CDR2 SYDVKM come from the germline V gene. For the CDR3, the DNA is TGTGCCAGCAGGCATAACCAGGGGATGTCACCTTACGAGCAGTACTTC. Protein product: CASRHNQGMSPYEQYF.

The chain combines TRBV28 with TRBJ1-4; 7 bases align to TRBD1. The CDR3 has 14 amino acids. The germline CDR1 and CDR2 sequences are MDHEN and SYDVKM. The trim removed 5 bases at V and 5 bases at J, leaving 5 bases unmatched. CDR3 coding DNA: TGTGCCAGCAGTCGGACAGGCGGGAATGAAAAACTGTTTTTT. Amino acid sequence: CASSRTGGNEKLFF.

The chain employs TRBV19 and TRBJ1-3, with a possible D match to TRBD1 (5 bases). V lost 3 bases and J 5 bases, leaving 8 bases between the germline ends. CDR1 and CDR2 from the germline V gene are LNHDA and SQIVND (reference sequence). This CDR3 has 13 amino acids. The CDR3 sequence: CASSMGQRNTIYF. Written as DNA, the CDR3 is TGTGCCAGTAGTATGGGGCAACGAAACACCATATATTTT.

As to this clone: Within the sample, other DNA sequences also encode this same CDR3. V and J are TRBV9 and TRBJ2-2; 11 nucleotides agree with TRBD2. J lost 11 bases, V lost 0 bases, and 6 bases had no gene match. Germline lookup yields CDR1 SGDLS and CDR2 YYNGEE. CDR3 size: 15 residues. CDR3 residues: CASSVGTSGSGELFF. The CDR3 region has the DNA TGTGCCAGCAGCGTAGGCACTAGCGGGAGCGGTGAGCTGTTTTTT. The full variable domain, its missing parts supplied by reference TRBV9 and TRBJ2-2, is DSGVTQTPKHLITATGQRVTLRCSPRSGDLSVYWYQQSLDQGLQFLIQYYNGEERAKGNILERFSAQQFPDLHSELNLSSLELGDSALYFCASSVGTSGSGELFFGEGSRLTVL.

The chain combines TRBV6-5 with TRBJ2-7; TRBD1 matches 9 bases. Trimming cost V 5 bases and J 3 bases; bases outside gene matches: 5. Germline CDR1 reads MNHEY; CDR2 reads SVGAGI. There are 14 residues in the CDR3. The CDR3 here is CASSRDRGGYEQYF. Written as DNA, the CDR3 is TGTGCCAGCAGTCGTGACAGGGGGGGCTACGAGCAGTACTTC.